Given below is one T cell receptor beta chain in context. Its antigen specificity is not known. No much larger clone is present one base from it, and per-base qualities are unavailable. The control cohort consisted of some 10 patients who had myeloablative marrow transplants with methotrexate plus a calcineurin inhibitor and who were sampled 1 year after transplant. Mononuclear cells from peripheral blood and bone marrow were separated by Ficoll-Hypaque density centrifugation and then cryopreserved. This entry comes from a study of T cells after posttransplantation cyclophosphamide listed by TCRdb under 2016. Broadly, across the study: The study tracked T cell repertoire reconstitution by TRB sequencing after myeloablative bone marrow transplantation using posttransplantation cyclophosphamide as GVHD prophylaxis. Samples from about 37 PTCy-treated patients and over 15 related bone marrow donors of those patients were subjected to antigen receptor sequencing. Blood from every one of the approximately 30 PTCy patients who had 1-year posttransplant specimens underwent TRB sequencing. TRB sequencing was also done on up to about 3 additional blood samples from 2 to 5.2 years after transplant in 3 patients, and on pretransplant blood from 4 patients. Because TRA and TRB clonality correlated tightly in 10 or so samples, later TCR analyses were limited to TRB. Public TRB sequences were searched against a database of over 3,500 sequences associated with responses to pathogens, tumor antigens, self-antigens and alloantigens. What the authors observed across the whole study: Donor-recipient similarity was low at 1-2 months but increased during the first year, and donor CD8+ memory clones often dominated later blood repertoires. The TRB repertoires of T cells infiltrating skin or GI tract showed only limited overlap with the TRB repertoires of T cells in blood. Across about 49 patients, TRB clonality was highly associated with recipient CMV seropositivity and CMV reactivation, and PTCy diversity was similar to diversity in CNI/methotrexate controls.

Genomic DNA was used for TRB sequencing, which was performed with the immunoSEQ assay at survey resolution or with the hsTCRB kit. Processing in the source paper ran as follows. The immunoSEQ software handled the initial read processing, while the LymphoSeq R package was used for the repertoire analyses. Clonality was computed as 1 minus normalized Shannon entropy, and a Gini coefficient was also calculated for each TRB dataset. Phenotypes of unsorted samples were inferred by mapping TRB sequences from sorted subsets of the recipient or donor onto the same recipient's unsorted samples. Held by TCRdb, this immuneACCESS table contains in-frame sequences only and omits some clones. Under half of the omission traces to an unresolved V gene where checked; the cause of the rest is unknown. The DNA was the basis for D and trimming; V, J and clone size are from that table. The sample table contains roughly 21,000 clones; only one count was recorded for 65% to 90% of them. Of the sample, roughly 2.2% falls within the top ten clones.

The source material was PBMCs, sampled 362 days after allogeneic stem cell transplant with calcineurin inhibitor and methotrexate. The sequence was obtained from a female patient between 30 and 45 years old who received an allogeneic stem cell transplant from an unrelated donor, was CMV-positive, and had acute and chronic GVHD. In transplant recipients, some T cells may be of donor rather than host origin.

At the DNA level, the sequence is TGCAGCGTCCGGACAGGGACTTCACCCCTCCACTTT. Its protein product is CSVRTGTSPLHF. The chain uses TRBV29-1 and TRBJ1-6; 8 of the junction bases match TRBD1. The germline V gene supplies CDR1 SQVTM and CDR2 ANQGSEA. Trimming removed 6 bases from V and 9 bases from J; the gene matches leave 4 bases unexplained. The CDR3 starts with the cysteine, ends with the phenylalanine, and has 12 residues. The kept DNA is CDR3 alone, 36 bases in frame from the first base.